Listed below are T cell receptor beta chains from one sample, sequenced in a study of T cells in Graves' hyperthyroidism and ophthalmopathy. TCRdb reanalysed the multiplex PCR reads using MiXCR and keeps one entry per CDR3 protein. The repertoire consists of 650,000 to 700,000 distinct CDR3 sequences, with 17% occurring once and the leading ten covering roughly a sixth. The specimen was blood. These receptor sequences come from a man aged 50 to 60 with Graves' hyperthyroidism. CDR3s include the opening cysteine and the closing phenylalanine or tryptophan. A D gene is named only where the DNA matches it firmly. Size values are once, few and many counts, or a class for expanded clones, and some rows have none.

CDR3aa: CASSLGLAGHTGELFF; CDR3nt: TGTGCCAGCAGTTTAGGACTAGCGGGACACACCGGGGAGCTGTTTTTT; abundance: many; j_gene: TRBJ2-2; v_gene: TRBV12-3/TRBV12-4; d_gene: TRBD2
CDR3aa: CASTSWTGGNYGYTF; CDR3nt: TGTGCCAGCACCTCCTGGACAGGGGGCAACTATGGCTACACCTTC; abundance: many; j_gene: TRBJ1-2; v_gene: TRBV28; d_gene: TRBD1
CDR3aa: CSARDIQRNPIGYTF; CDR3nt: TGCAGTGCTAGAGACATACAGAGAAACCCTATTGGCTACACCTTC; abundance: -; j_gene: TRBJ1-2; v_gene: TRBV20-1; d_gene: -
CDR3aa: CSAASGSTAYNEQFF; CDR3nt: TGCAGTGCGGCTAGCGGGAGTACGGCCTACAATGAGCAGTTCTTC; abundance: few; j_gene: TRBJ2-1; v_gene: TRBV20-1; d_gene: TRBD2
CDR3aa: CASSQVAGSLDGEQYF; CDR3nt: TGTGCCAGCAGCCAAGTGGCGGGAAGTCTAGATGGCGAGCAGTACTTC; abundance: many; j_gene: TRBJ2-7; v_gene: TRBV14; d_gene: -
CDR3aa: CASSFLGQATDTQYF; CDR3nt: TGTGCCAGCAGTTTCTTAGGACAGGCAACAGATACGCAGTATTTT; abundance: -; j_gene: TRBJ2-3; v_gene: TRBV28; d_gene: TRBD1
CDR3aa: CASTGGNTDTQYF; CDR3nt: TGTGCCAGTACTGGGGGGAACACAGATACGCAGTATTTT; abundance: few; j_gene: TRBJ2-3; v_gene: TRBV19; d_gene: -
CDR3aa: CASSRLSSYNEQFF; CDR3nt: TGCGCCAGCAGCCGCCTCTCGTCCTACAATGAGCAGTTCTTC; abundance: -; j_gene: TRBJ2-1; v_gene: TRBV5-1; d_gene: -
CDR3aa: CASSGRLYQETQYF; CDR3nt: TGTGCCAGCAGTGGCAGGCTGTACCAAGAGACCCAGTACTTC; abundance: few; j_gene: TRBJ2-5; v_gene: TRBV25-1; d_gene: -
CDR3aa: CASSQRGGTEAFF; CDR3nt: TGCGCCAGCAGCCAAAGGGGGGGGACTGAAGCTTTCTTT; abundance: many; j_gene: TRBJ1-1; v_gene: TRBV4-1; d_gene: -
CDR3aa: CASSEGIRVYGYTF; CDR3nt: TGTGCCAGCAGTGAAGGAATTCGGGTCTATGGCTACACCTTC; abundance: -; j_gene: TRBJ1-2; v_gene: TRBV6-1; d_gene: -
CDR3aa: CASSADRDFQETQYF; CDR3nt: TGTGCCAGCAGTGCCGACCGGGACTTCCAAGAGACCCAGTACTTC; abundance: few; j_gene: TRBJ2-5; v_gene: TRBV28; d_gene: -
CDR3aa: CASSPTGIGGYTF; CDR3nt: TGTGCCAGCAGTCCAACAGGGATTGGGGGCTACACCTTC; abundance: many; j_gene: TRBJ1-2; v_gene: TRBV27; d_gene: -
CDR3aa: CASSRNYEQYF; CDR3nt: TGTGCCAGCAGCCGAAACTACGAGCAGTACTTC; abundance: many; j_gene: TRBJ2-7; v_gene: TRBV28; d_gene: -